The present T cell receptor (beta chain) was sequenced within a study of response to subunit inactivated influenza vaccine. Germline CDR1 SGHNT, CDR2 YYREEE (reference sequence). CDR3 length: 16 amino acids. The junction had 12 bases not matched to a gene; V was cut back by 5 bases and J by 6 bases. Whole-study findings and limits: The study's authors posited that every seasonal influenza vaccination enlists few new T cells.

This clonotype has more than one count but fewer than ten. Antigen unknown. MiXCR, applied by TCRdb to the RT-PCR reads, yields one record per CDR3 protein. The sample consists of about 240,000 distinct CDR3 sequences, 9% to 15% of them appearing once. The chain combines TRBV5-4 with TRBJ2-1, with TRBD1 identical over 9 bases. The starting material was non-naive T cells sorted from PBMCs, obtained roughly 15 days before vaccination. The sequence derives from a man aged 45-65 years who received an inactivated influenza vaccine. Here the CDR3 reads CASSHGGTGLINEQFF. CDR3 in DNA: TGTGCCAGCAGTCATGGGGGGACAGGGTTGATCAATGAGCAGTTCTTC.